One sample yielded the 21 T cell receptor beta chains listed below, sequenced in a study of naive and memory T cell subsets. General study findings and limits: Naive repertoires, especially CD8, held a few larger clonotypes, possibly memory cells re-expressing CD45RA.

Which antigens these TCRs recognize remains unknown. Two oligonucleotides, mixed equimolar, formed the beta constant-region primer covering TRBC1 and TRBC2. Ligated cDNA was amplified by four rounds of PCR with nested alpha and beta constant-region primers and SP2. TCRdb re-called the UMI-ligation and nested PCR reads with MiXCR, one entry per CDR3 protein. The sample shows about 90,000 distinct CDR3 sequences, around 11% of them seen only once. Input material: naive CD4+ T cells from blood. Receptors were obtained from a human donor in good health.

This clonotype has only a few counts. The chain employs TRBV12-3 or TRBV12-4 and TRBJ1-2; the match to TRBD1 covers 10 bases. With V trimmed by 5 bases and J by 7 bases, 4 bases remained unmatched. CDR3 length: 13 residues. DNA of the CDR3: TGTGCCAGCAGTCCCGACAGGGGGCTTGGCTACACCTTC. This sequence encodes CASSPDRGLGYTF.

The rearrangement joins TRBV30 to TRBJ1-5, with 10 bases that match TRBD1. The CDR3 spans 17 residues. Germline V gene sequence: CDR1 GTSNPN, CDR2 SVGIG (reference sequence). The J segment lost 0 bases and the V segment lost 2 bases, leaving 7 bases of the junction unmatched. Here the CDR3 reads CAWSLGQGRVSNQPQHF. CDR3 DNA: TGTGCCTGGAGTTTGGGACAGGGGCGGGTTAGCAATCAGCCCCAGCATTTT.

This clonotype was seen only a few times. The chain carries TRBV20-1 and TRBJ2-5; D is ambiguous. Between the trimmed V and J ends, which lost 6 bases and 4 bases, there was a span of 9 bases. Germline V gives CDR1 DFQATT, CDR2 SNEGSKA (reference sequence). This CDR3 region has 11 residues. The CDR3 bases are TGCAGTGCCCCCATAGCAGAGACCCAGTACTTC. This encodes CSAPIAETQYF.

The chain couples TRBV28 to TRBJ2-7; 7 nucleotides line up with TRBD2. The germline V gene has CDR1 MDHEN and CDR2 SYDVKM. V lost 6 bases to trimming and J lost 2 bases; unmatched junction nucleotides: 16. The length of the CDR3 is 17 residues. For the CDR3, the DNA is TGTGCCAGCAGAACAGGAGGTGGGGGAGGGCCGCCCTACGAGCAGTACTTC. It is translated as CASRTGGGGGPPYEQYF.

This clonotype was picked up many times. The chain recombines TRBV7-2 with TRBJ1-1; 7 nucleotides match TRBD1. The V gene's germline CDR1 is SGHTA and CDR2 FQGNSA. The CDR3 length is 15 residues. With V trimmed by 4 bases and J by 1 base, 6 bases remained unmatched. The CDR3: CASSSWDSPNTEAFF. The CDR3 nucleotides are TGTGCCAGCAGCTCCTGGGACAGTCCGAACACTGAAGCTTTCTTT.

This clonotype came up a few times. The chain couples TRBV25-1 to TRBJ2-7; 10 bases agree with TRBD1. Germline-derived CDR1 and CDR2 are MGHDK and SYGVNS. V lost 5 bases and J lost 4; bases outside the gene matches: 5. The CDR3 has 14 residues. For the CDR3, the DNA is TGTGCCAGCAGTAAGGGACAGGGGCCTTACGAGCAGTACTTC. It translates to CASSKGQGPYEQYF.

This clonotype was seen more than once but under ten times. The genes are TRBV7-9 and TRBJ2-2; D remains unclear. CDR3 length: 10 residues. Trimming pared 10 bases from V and 6 bases from J, leaving 6 bases between. In germline, CDR1 is SEHNR, CDR2 FQNEAQ (reference sequence). Here the CDR3 reads CATASGELFF. CDR3 DNA: TGTGCCACCGCCTCCGGGGAGCTGTTTTTT. The entire variable domain, with the rest obtained from reference TRBV7-9 and TRBJ2-2, is as follows: DTGVSQNPRHKITKRGQNVTFRCDPISEHNRLYWYRQTLGQGPEFLTYFQNEAQLEKSRLLSDRFSAERPKGSFSTLEIQRTEQGDSAMYLCATASGELFFGEGSRLTVL.

The chain has TRBV5-1 and TRBJ1-1; D unclear. The CDR3 has 17 residues. V was trimmed by 0 bases and J by 4 bases, leaving 19 bases between them. In germline, CDR1 is SGHRS, CDR2 YFSETQ. The CDR3 DNA reads as TGCGCCAGCAGCTTGGCGTCCGCGTCTCCCTTGGGCACTGAAGCTTTCTTT. This codes for CASSLASASPLGTEAFF.

Only a few counts were recorded for this clonotype. This sequence joins TRBV24-1 and TRBJ1-1, with 8 bases fitting TRBD1. CDR1 is KGHDR and CDR2 is SFDVKD in the germline V gene. The CDR3 is 14 amino acids. Unmatched junction bases numbered 4, after V lost 4 bases and J lost 4 bases. Here the CDR3 reads CATSESGTGTEAFF. The DNA for the CDR3 is TGTGCCACCAGTGAATCCGGGACAGGCACTGAAGCTTTCTTT.

V usage is TRBV12-3 or TRBV12-4 and J usage is TRBJ2-7; 7 nucleotides agree with TRBD1. CDR3 length equals 15 residues. After removal of 3 bases from V and 0 bases from J, the junction contained 5 bases not matched to a gene. DNA of the CDR3: TGTGCCAGCAGTTTTGGGACAGAGTTCTCCTACGAGCAGTACTTC. Its translation is CASSFGTEFSYEQYF.

The V and J genes are TRBV7-2 and TRBJ1-2; D might be TRBD1 (6 bases). Germline-derived CDR1 and CDR2 are SGHTA and FQGNSA. V was trimmed by 5 bases and J by 3 bases, leaving 13 bases between them. The CDR3 spans 14 residues. The CDR3 bases are TGTGCCAGCAGCCCATCCAGGGGCGACTATGGCTACACCTTC. This encodes CASSPSRGDYGYTF.

This clonotype has just a few counts. The gene calls are TRBV6-6 and TRBJ2-6, with a weak D call TRBD1 (6 bases). CDR3 length equals 18 residues. Deletions cut 6 bases from V and 1 base from J, with 19 bases between. Germline V gene data show CDR1 as MNHNY and CDR2 as SVGAGI (reference sequence). The CDR3: CASRLQGVPQSGANVLTF. The DNA of the CDR3 is TGTGCCAGCAGGCTACAGGGAGTCCCGCAATCTGGGGCCAACGTCCTGACTTTC.

This clonotype has at least ten counts. V gene TRBV5-6 combines with J gene TRBJ2-3; 7 bases are a match to TRBD1. The germline gives CDR1 SGHDT, CDR2 YYEEEE. V shed 4 bases, J shed 0 bases, and the junction held 8 bases outside the gene matches. CDR3 length: 16 residues. The CDR3 sequence: CASSRDSFVSTDTQYF. In nucleotides, the CDR3 is TGTGCCAGCAGCCGGGACAGTTTTGTTAGCACAGATACGCAGTATTTT.

This clonotype was counted a single time. This may come from a read error, since a much larger clone is one base off. The chain carries TRBV13 and TRBJ2-1; D unclear. The CDR3 has 12 amino acids. CDR1 and CDR2 from the germline V gene are PRHDT and FYEKMQ (reference sequence). V lost 3 bases, J lost 4 bases, and 4 bases lay in between. The CDR3 nucleotides read TGTGCCAGCAGCTTCCCATACAATGAGCAGTTCTTC. Its translation is CASSFPYNEQFF. Based on the CDR3 plus reference TRBV13 and TRBJ2-1, the full variable domain is AAGVIQSPRHLIKEKRETATLKCYPIPRHDTVYWYQQGPGQDPQFLISFYEKMQSDKGSIPDRFSAQQFSDYHSELNMSSLELGDSALYFCASSFPYNEQFFGPGTRLTVL.

The chain combines TRBV3-1 with TRBJ2-1; D remains unclear. CDR1 is LGHDT, CDR2 YNNKEL, per germline (reference sequence). The CDR3 extends over 11 amino acids. The ends were cut back, 4 bases at V and 9 bases at J, with 7 bases in the middle. CDR3: CASSRTGEQFF. CDR3 bases: TGTGCCAGCAGCCGGACCGGTGAGCAGTTCTTC.

Details on this clonotype: With a much larger clone just one base away, this may be a read error. The V call is TRBV5-1, the J call TRBJ1-4; perhaps TRBD1 as D (6 bases). Germline V lookup: CDR1 SGHRS, CDR2 YFSETQ. CDR3 size: 14 residues. The CDR3 DNA sequence: TGCGTCAGCAGCCCGGGGGCGGGGAACGAAAAACTGTTTTTT. This codes for CVSSPGAGNEKLFF.

This clonotype was counted a few times. The chain is built from TRBV5-1 and TRBJ1-6, with D hard to call. Trimming shortened V by 0 bases and J by 7 bases, and 11 bases separated the two germline ends. Germline V CDR1 and CDR2: SGHRS, YFSETQ. The CDR3 runs to 15 residues. The DNA for the CDR3 is TGCGCCAGCAGCTTGGACCGGGCTACCAATTCACCCCTCCACTTT. The encoded protein is CASSLDRATNSPLHF. Variable domain in full (rest from reference TRBV5-1 and TRBJ1-6): KAGVTQTPRYLIKTRGQQVTLSCSPISGHRSVSWYQQTPGQGLQFLFEYFSETQRNKGNFPGRFSGRQFSNSRSEMNVSTLELGDSALYLCASSLDRATNSPLHFGNGTRLTVT.

This clonotype was detected a few times. The V call is TRBV10-3, the J call TRBJ1-5; no clear D gene. Between the trimmed V and J ends, which lost 0 bases and 3 bases, there was a span of 15 bases. Germline CDR1 reads ENHRY; CDR2 reads SYGVKD. This CDR3 region has 17 residues. In DNA form, the CDR3 reads TGTGCCATCAGTGAGTCGGTCATCCGGAGACTCAATCAGCCCCAGCATTTT. It yields the protein CAISESVIRRLNQPQHF.

The chain links TRBV6-2 or TRBV6-3 to TRBJ1-5; D unclear. CDR1 and CDR2 (germline): MNHEY, SVGEGT. The CDR3 is made up of 14 amino acids. The V gene lost 5 bases and the J gene lost 0 bases, with 8 bases spanning the gap. The CDR3 region is CASSRGNSNQPQHF. DNA of the CDR3: TGTGCCAGCAGTAGAGGGAATAGCAATCAGCCCCAGCATTTT.

This clonotype came up many times. This chain links TRBV7-2 with TRBJ2-5, with a tentative D call TRBD2 (6 bases). The CDR3 totals 14 residues. Germline values: CDR1 SGHTA, CDR2 FQGNSA. V lost 1 base, J lost 7 bases, and 13 bases lay in between. The CDR3 is CASSLVKLEGTQYF. The DNA for the CDR3 is TGTGCCAGCAGCTTAGTTAAGCTGGAGGGGACCCAGTACTTC.

The chain couples TRBV12-3 or TRBV12-4 to TRBJ1-1; weak D call: TRBD1 (5 bases). The ends were cut back, 7 bases at V and 7 bases at J, with 22 bases in the middle. This CDR3 has 15 residues. CDR3 loop: CASTRPGGRTYEAFF. In DNA, the CDR3 is TGTGCCAGCACCCGACCCGGAGGCCGGACATATGAAGCTTTCTTT.